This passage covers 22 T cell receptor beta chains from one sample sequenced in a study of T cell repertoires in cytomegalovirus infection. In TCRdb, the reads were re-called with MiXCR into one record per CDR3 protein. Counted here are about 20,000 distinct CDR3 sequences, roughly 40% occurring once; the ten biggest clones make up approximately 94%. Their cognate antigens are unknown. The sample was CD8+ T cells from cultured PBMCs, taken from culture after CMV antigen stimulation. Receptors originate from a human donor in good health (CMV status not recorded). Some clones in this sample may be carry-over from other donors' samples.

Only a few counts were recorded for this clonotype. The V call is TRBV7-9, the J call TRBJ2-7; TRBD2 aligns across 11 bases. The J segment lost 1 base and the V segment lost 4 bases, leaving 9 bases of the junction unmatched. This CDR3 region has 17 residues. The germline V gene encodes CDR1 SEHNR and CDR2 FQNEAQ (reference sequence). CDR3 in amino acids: CASSSQTSGSRSYEQYF. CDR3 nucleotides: TGTGCCAGCAGCTCGCAAACTAGCGGGAGTAGGTCCTACGAGCAGTACTTC.

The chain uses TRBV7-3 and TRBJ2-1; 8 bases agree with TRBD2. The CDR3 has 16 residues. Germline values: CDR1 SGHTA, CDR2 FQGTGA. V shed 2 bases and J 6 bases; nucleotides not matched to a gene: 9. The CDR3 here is CASSLRTGGPGNEQFF. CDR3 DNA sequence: TGTGCCAGCAGCTTACGTACGGGGGGGCCCGGCAATGAGCAGTTCTTC. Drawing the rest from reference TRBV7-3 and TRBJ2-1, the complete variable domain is GAGVSQTPSNKVTEKGKYVELRCDPISGHTALYWYRQSLGQGPEFLIYFQGTGAADDSGLPNDRFFAVRPEGSVSTLKIQRTERGDSAVYLCASSLRTGGPGNEQFFGPGTRLTVL.

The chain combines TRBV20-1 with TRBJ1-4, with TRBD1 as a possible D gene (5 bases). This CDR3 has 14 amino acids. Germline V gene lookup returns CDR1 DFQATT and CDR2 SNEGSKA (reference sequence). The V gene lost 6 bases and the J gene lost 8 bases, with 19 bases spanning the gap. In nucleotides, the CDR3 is TGCAGTGCCACACCTGGGGGTTTGTTGGAAAAACTGTTTTTT. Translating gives CSATPGGLLEKLFF.

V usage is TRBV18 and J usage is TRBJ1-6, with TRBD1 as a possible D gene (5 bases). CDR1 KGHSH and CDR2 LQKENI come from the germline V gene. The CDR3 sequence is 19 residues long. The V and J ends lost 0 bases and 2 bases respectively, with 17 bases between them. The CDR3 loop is CASSPPNPAGSAYNSPLHF. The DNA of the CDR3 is TGTGCCAGCTCACCACCGAACCCCGCAGGGTCGGCCTATAATTCACCCCTCCACTTT.

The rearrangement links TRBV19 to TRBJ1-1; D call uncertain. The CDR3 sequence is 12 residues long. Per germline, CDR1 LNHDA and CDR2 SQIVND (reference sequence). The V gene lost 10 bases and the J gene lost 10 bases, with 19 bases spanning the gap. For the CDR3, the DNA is TGTGCCACACTAGGACCCGGCGGAGTAGCTTTCTTT. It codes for CATLGPGGVAFF.

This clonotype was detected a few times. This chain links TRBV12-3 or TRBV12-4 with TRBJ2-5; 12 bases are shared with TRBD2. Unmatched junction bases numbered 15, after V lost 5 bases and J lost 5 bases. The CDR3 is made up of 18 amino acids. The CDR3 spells CASSPKTSGSIGGETQYF. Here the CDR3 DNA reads TGTGCCAGCAGTCCAAAGACTAGCGGGAGCATTGGGGGGGAGACCCAGTACTTC.

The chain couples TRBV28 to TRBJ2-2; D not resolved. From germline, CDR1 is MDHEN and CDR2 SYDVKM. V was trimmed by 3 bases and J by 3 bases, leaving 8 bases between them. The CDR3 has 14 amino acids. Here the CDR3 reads CASSFMGYTGELFF. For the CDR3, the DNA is TGTGCCAGCAGTTTCATGGGGTACACCGGGGAGCTGTTTTTT.

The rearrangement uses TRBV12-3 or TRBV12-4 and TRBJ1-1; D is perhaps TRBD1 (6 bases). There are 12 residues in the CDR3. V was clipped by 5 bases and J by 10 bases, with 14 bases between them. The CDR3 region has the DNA TGTGCCAGCAGTCACGGGGGGGGCGTAGCTTTCTTT. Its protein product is CASSHGGGVAFF.

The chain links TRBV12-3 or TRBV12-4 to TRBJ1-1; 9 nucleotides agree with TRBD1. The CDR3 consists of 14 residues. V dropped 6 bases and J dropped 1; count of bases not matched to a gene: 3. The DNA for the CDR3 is TGTGCCAGCAGCCAGACAGGGGGGAACACTGAAGCTTTCTTT. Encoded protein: CASSQTGGNTEAFF.

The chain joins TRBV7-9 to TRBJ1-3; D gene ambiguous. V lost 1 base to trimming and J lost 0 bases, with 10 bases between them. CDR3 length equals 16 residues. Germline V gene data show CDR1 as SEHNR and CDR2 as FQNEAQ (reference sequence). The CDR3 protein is CASSLGPVTSGNTIYF. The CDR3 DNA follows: TGTGCCAGCAGCTTAGGTCCAGTTACCTCTGGAAACACCATATATTTT.

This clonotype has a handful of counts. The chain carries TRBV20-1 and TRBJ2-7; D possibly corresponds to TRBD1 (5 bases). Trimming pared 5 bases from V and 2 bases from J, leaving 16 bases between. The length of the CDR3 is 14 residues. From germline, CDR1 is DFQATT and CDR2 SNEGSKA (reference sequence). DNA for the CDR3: TGCAGTGCTGTACCCCCGCAGGGCACCTACGAGCAGTACTTC. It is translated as CSAVPPQGTYEQYF.

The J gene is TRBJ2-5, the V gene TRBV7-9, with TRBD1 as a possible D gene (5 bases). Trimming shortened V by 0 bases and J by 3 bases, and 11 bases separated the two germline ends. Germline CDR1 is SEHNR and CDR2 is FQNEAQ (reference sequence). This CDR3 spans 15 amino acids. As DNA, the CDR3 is TGTGCCAGCAGCTTAGCTCTGACAGTTAAAGAGACCCAGTACTTC. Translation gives CASSLALTVKETQYF.

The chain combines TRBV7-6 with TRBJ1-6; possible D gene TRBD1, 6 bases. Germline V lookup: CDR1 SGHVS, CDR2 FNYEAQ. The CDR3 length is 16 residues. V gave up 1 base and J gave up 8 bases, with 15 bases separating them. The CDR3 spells CASSLVPGEKDSPLHF. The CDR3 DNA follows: TGTGCCAGCAGCTTAGTCCCAGGGGAGAAGGATTCACCCCTCCACTTT.

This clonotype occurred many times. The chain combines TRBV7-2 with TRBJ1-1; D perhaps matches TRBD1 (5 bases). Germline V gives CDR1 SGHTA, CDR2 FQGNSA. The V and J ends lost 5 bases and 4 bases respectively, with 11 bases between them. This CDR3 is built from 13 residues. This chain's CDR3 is CASSQTGGTEAFF. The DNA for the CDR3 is TGTGCCAGCAGCCAAACCGGGGGCACTGAAGCTTTCTTT.

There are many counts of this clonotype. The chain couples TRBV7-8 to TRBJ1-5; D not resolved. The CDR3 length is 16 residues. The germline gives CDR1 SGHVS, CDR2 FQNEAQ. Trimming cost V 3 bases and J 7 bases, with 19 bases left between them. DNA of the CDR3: TGTGCCAGCAGCTTGGGTCTGGCAGGTCTTCAACAGCCCCAGCATTTT. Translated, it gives CASSLGLAGLQQPQHF.

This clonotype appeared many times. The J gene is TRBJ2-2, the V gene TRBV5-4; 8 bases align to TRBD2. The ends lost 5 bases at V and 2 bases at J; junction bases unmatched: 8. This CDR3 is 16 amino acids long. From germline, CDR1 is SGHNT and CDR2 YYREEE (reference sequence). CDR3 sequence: CASSPGLADNTGELFF. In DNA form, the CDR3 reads TGTGCCAGCAGTCCTGGACTAGCCGATAACACCGGGGAGCTGTTTTTT.

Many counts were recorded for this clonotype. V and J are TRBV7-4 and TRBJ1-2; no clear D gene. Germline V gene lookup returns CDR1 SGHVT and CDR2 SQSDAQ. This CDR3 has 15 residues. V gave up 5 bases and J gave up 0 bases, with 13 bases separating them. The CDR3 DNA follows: TGTGCCAGCAGCACCCGCTTGATAGCTAACTATGGCTACACCTTC. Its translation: CASSTRLIANYGYTF.

CDR3 loop: CASSPISERLNTEAFF. The CDR3 DNA follows: TGTGCCAGCAGCCCAATCTCGGAACGGTTGAACACTGAAGCTTTCTTT. The chain has TRBV11-2 and TRBJ1-1, with no clear D. Between the trimmed V and J ends, which lost 5 bases and 0 bases, there was a span of 16 bases. Germline loops: CDR1 SGHAT, CDR2 FQNNGV. The CDR3 spans 16 residues. Based on the CDR3 plus reference TRBV11-2 and TRBJ1-1, the full variable domain is EAGVAQSPRYKIIEKRQSVAFWCNPISGHATLYWYQQILGQGPKLLIQFQNNGVVDDSQLPKDRFSAERLKGVDSTLKIQPAKLEDSAVYLCASSPISERLNTEAFFGQGTRLTVV.

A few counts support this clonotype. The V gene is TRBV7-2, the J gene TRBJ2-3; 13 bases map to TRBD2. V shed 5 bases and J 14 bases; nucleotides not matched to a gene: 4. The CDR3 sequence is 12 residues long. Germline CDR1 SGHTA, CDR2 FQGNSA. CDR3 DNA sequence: TGTGCCAGCAGCCCCACTAGCGGGGGGGGGTATTTT. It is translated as CASSPTSGGGYF. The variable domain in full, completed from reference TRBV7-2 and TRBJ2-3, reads GAGVSQSPSNKVTEKGKDVELRCDPISGHTALYWYRQSLGQGLEFLIYFQGNSAPDKSGLPSDRFSAERTGGSVSTLTIQRTQQEDSAVYLCASSPTSGGGYFGPGTRLTVL.

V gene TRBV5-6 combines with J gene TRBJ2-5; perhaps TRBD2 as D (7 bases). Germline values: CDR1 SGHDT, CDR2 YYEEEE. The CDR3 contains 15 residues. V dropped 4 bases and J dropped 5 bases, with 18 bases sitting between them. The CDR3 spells CASSPVGGAEETQYF. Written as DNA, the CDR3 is TGTGCCAGCAGCCCTGTGGGGGGGGCGGAGGAGACCCAGTACTTC.

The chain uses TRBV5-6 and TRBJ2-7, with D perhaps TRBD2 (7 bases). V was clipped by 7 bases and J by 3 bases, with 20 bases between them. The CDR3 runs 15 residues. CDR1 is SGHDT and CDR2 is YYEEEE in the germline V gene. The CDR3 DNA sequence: TGTGCCAGCGGACCTCAGGGAGGGGGATACTACGAGCAGTACTTC. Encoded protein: CASGPQGGGYYEQYF.

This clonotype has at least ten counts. CDR3 nucleotides: TGCGCCAGCAGCCATACTGCGGGAGGGATGACCTACAATGAGCAGTTCTTC. The encoded protein is CASSHTAGGMTYNEQFF. The chain recombines TRBV4-3 with TRBJ2-1; 9 positions match TRBD2. CDR3 length: 17 amino acids. The ends lost 3 bases at V and 2 bases at J; junction bases unmatched: 8. Looked up from germline, CDR1 is LGHNA and CDR2 is YSLEER.